This T cell receptor beta chain was obtained from a study of shared T cell receptors in the human thymus. The J segment lost 3 bases and the V segment lost 5 bases, leaving 2 bases of the junction unmatched. This CDR3 spans 14 amino acids. Looked up from germline, CDR1 is MNHEY and CDR2 is SVGAGI. The table came from immunoSEQ multiplex PCR; TCRdb's copy has only in-frame clones and leaves some out. The data hold roughly 560,000 clones, with 78% observed a single time. This sample was shared with a second study, whose subject was human thymus T cells.

Sequenced material: thymocytes. This receptor was obtained from a boy younger than two with a congenital heart defect. The chain combines TRBV6-5 with TRBJ1-2, with 11 positions matching TRBD1. CDR3 protein: CASSPGQGDYGYTF. The CDR3 nucleotides read TGTGCCAGCAGTCCGGGACAGGGGGACTATGGCTACACCTTC.